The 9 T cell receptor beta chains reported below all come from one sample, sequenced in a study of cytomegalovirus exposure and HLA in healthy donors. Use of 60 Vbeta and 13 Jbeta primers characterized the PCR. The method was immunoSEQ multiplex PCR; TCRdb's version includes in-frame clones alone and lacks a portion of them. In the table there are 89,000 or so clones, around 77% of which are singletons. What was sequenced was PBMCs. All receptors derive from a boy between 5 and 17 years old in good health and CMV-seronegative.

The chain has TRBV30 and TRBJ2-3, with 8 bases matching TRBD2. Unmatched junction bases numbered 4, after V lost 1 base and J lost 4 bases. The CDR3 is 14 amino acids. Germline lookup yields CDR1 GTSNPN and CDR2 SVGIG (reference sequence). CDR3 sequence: CAWSAGLAADTQYF. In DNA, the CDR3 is TGTGCCTGGAGTGCCGGACTAGCCGCAGATACGCAGTATTTT.

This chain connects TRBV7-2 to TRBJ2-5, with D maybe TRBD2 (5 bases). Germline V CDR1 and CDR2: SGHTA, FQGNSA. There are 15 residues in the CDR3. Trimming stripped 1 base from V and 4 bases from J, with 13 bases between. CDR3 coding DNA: TGTGCCAGCAGCTTAGGAAGGCTCGCGGGAGAGACCCAGTACTTC. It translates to CASSLGRLAGETQYF.

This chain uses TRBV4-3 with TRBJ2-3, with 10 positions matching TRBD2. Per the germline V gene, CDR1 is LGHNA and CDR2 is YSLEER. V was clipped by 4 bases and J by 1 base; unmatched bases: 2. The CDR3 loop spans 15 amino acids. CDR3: CASSRTSGGTDTQYF. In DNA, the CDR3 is TGCGCCAGCAGCCGGACTAGCGGAGGCACAGATACGCAGTATTTT.

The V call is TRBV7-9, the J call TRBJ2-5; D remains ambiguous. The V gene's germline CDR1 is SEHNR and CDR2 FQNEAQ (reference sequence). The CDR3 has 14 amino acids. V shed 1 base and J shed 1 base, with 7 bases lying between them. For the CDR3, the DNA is TGTGCCAGCAGCTTAGAACAGTTCCAAGAGACCCAGTACTTC. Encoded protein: CASSLEQFQETQYF.

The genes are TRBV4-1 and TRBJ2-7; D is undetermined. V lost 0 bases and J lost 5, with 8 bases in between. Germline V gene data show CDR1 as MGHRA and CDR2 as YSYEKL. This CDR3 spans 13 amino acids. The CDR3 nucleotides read TGCGCCAGCAGCCAAGACGGGTGGAACGAGCAGTACTTC. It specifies CASSQDGWNEQYF.

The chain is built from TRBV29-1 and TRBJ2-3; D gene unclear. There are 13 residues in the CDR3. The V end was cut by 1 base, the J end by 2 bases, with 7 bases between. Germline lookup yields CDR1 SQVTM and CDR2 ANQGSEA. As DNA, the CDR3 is TGCAGCGTTGAAGCAGACTCCACAGATACGCAGTATTTT. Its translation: CSVEADSTDTQYF.

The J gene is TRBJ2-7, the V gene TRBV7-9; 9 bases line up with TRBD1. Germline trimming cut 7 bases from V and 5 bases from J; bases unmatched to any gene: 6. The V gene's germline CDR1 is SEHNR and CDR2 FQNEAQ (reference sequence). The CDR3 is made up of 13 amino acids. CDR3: CASTGTGFHEQYF. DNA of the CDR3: TGTGCCAGCACAGGGACAGGGTTTCACGAGCAGTACTTC. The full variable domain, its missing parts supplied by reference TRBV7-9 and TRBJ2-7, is DTGVSQNPRHKITKRGQNVTFRCDPISEHNRLYWYRQTLGQGPEFLTYFQNEAQLEKSRLLSDRFSAERPKGSFSTLEIQRTEQGDSAMYLCASTGTGFHEQYFGPGTRLTVT.

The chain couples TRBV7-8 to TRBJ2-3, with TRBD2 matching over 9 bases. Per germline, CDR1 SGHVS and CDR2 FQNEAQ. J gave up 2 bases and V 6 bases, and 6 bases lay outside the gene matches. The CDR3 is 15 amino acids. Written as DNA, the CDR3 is TGTGCCAGCAGACTTATAGCGGGAGACACAGATACGCAGTATTTT. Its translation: CASRLIAGDTDTQYF.

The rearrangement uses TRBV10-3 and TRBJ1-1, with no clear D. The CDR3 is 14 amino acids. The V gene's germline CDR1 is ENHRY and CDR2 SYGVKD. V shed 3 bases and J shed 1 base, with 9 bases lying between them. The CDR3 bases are TGTGCCATCAGTGAAAGTCAGTCGAACACTGAAGCTTTCTTT. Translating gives CAISESQSNTEAFF.